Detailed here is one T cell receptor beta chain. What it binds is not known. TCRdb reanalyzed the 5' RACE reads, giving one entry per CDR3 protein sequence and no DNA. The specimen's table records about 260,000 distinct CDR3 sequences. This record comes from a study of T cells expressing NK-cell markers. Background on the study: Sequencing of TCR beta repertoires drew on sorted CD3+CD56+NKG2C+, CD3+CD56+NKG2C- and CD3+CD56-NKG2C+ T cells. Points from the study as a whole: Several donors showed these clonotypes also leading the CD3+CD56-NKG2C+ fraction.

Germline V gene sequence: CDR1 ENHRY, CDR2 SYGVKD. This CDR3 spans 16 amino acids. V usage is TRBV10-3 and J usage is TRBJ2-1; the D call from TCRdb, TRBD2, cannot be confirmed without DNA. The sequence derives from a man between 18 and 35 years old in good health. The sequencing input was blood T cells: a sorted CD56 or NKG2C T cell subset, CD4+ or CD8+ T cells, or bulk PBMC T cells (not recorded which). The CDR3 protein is CAISDRSPSSYNEQFF.